The present TCR beta chain was sequenced within a study of technical replicates of blood from a few donors (dated by TCRdb to about 2017). Library generation was performed with the immunoSEQ multiplex PCR assay. What TCRdb holds here is the immuneACCESS table cut down to in-frame rearrangements. Part of the clones is not present; checked against another copy, under half of the missing clones reflect an unresolved V gene, and the others are unexplained. This sample gives tens of thousands of clones in total; around nine tenths of them show up just once. The top ten constitute 3% to 4% of the sample. Here V drops 3 bases and J drops 0 bases, and the junction holds 1 base not matched to any gene. The CDR3 spans 14 residues, from the cysteine through the phenylalanine. The sequence is cut down to CDR3 DNA, 42 bases in frame from base 1. The germline V gene (reference sequence) specifies LNHDA as CDR1 and SQIVND as CDR2.

On this clone itself: Its antigen is still unknown. Base qualities are not provided; no much larger clone lies one nucleotide away.

The TCR was taken from a human donor in good health. Some clones in this sample may be carry-over from other donors' samples. The specimen was PBMCs. The rearranged segments are TRBV19 and TRBJ2-7; 8 central bases correspond to TRBD2. CDR3 region: CASSMAGGSYEQYF. The sequence in DNA is TGTGCCAGTAGTATGGCGGGGGGCTCCTACGAGCAGTACTTC.